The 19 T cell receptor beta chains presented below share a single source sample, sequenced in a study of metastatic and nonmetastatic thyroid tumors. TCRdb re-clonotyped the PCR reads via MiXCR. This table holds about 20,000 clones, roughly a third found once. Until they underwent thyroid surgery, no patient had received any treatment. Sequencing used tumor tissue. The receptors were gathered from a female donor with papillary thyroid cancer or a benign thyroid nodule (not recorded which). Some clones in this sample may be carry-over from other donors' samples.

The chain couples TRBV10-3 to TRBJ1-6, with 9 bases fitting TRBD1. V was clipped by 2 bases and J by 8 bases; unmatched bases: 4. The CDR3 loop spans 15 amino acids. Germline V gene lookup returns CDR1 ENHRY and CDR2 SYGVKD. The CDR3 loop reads CAISEITGGDSPLHF. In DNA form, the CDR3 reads TGTGCCATCAGTGAGATCACAGGGGGCGATTCACCCCTCCACTTT.

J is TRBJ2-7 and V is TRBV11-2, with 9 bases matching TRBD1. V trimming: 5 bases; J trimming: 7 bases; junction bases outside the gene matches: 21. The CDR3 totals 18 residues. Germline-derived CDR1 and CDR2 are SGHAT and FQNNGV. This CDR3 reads CASSPRTGDEFRTMEQYF. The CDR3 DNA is TGTGCCAGCAGCCCTAGGACAGGGGACGAATTCCGTACGATGGAGCAGTACTTC.

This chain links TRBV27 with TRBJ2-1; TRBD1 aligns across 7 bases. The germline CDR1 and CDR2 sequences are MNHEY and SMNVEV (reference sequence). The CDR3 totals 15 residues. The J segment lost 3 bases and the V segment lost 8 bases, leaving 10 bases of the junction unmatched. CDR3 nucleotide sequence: TGTGCCAGCTTTCTGAAGGGGGCGAACTACAATGAGCAGTTCTTC. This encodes CASFLKGANYNEQFF.

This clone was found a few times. CDR3 sequence reads: CATSMENYGYTF. DNA of the CDR3: TGTGCCACCAGCATGGAGAACTATGGCTACACCTTC. V usage is TRBV15 and J usage is TRBJ1-2; D is uncertain. V was cut by 4 bases and J by 2 bases, with 5 bases left in between. CDR1 LNHNV and CDR2 YYDKDF come from the germline V gene (reference sequence). This CDR3 has 12 amino acids. The complete variable domain, with remaining parts taken from reference TRBV15 and TRBJ1-2, reads DAMVIQNPRYQVTQFGKPVTLSCSQTLNHNVMYWYQQKSSQAPKLLFHYYDKDFNNEADTPDNFQSRRPNTSFCFLDIRSPGLGDTAMYLCATSMENYGYTFGSGTRLTVV.

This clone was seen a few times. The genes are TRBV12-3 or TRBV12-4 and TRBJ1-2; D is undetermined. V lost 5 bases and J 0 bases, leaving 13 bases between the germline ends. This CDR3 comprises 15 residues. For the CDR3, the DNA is TGTGCCAGCAGTGCTAGGAGGGCAGCTAACTATGGCTACACCTTC. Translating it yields CASSARRAANYGYTF.

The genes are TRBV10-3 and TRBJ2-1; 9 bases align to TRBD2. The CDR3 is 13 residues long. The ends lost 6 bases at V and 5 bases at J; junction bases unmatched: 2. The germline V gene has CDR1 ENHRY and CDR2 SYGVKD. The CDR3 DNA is TGTGCCATCAGGGGACTAGCAGACAATGAGCAGTTCTTC. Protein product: CAIRGLADNEQFF.

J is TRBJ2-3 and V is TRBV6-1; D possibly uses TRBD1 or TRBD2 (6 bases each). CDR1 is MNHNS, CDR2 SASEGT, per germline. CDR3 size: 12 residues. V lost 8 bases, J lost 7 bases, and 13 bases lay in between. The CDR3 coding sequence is TGTGCCAGCCGATTAGGGGGGAATACGCAGTATTTT. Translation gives CASRLGGNTQYF.

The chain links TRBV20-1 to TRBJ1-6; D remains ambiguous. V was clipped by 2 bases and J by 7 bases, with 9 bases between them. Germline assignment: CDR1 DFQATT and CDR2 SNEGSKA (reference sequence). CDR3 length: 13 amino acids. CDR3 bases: TGCAGTGCTAGATCGAAGCACAATTCACCCCTCCACTTT. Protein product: CSARSKHNSPLHF.

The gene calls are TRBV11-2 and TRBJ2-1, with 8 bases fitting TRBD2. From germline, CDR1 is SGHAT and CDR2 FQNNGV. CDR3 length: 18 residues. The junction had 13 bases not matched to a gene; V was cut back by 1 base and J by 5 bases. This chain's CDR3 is CASSLGVNGGAVNNEQFF. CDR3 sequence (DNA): TGTGCCAGCAGCTTAGGGGTTAACGGGGGGGCTGTGAACAATGAGCAGTTCTTC.

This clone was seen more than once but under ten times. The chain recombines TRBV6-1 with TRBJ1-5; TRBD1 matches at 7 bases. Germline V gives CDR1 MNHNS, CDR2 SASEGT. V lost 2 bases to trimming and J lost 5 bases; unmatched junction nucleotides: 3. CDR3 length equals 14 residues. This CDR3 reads CASSERGLDQPQHF. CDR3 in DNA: TGTGCCAGCAGTGAAAGGGGGCTCGATCAGCCCCAGCATTTT.

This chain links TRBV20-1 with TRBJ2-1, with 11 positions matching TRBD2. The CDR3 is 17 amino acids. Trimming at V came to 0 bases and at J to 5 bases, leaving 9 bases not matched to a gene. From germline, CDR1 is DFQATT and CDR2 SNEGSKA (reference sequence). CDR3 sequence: CSARDQLAGGNDNEQFF. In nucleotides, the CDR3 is TGCAGTGCTAGAGATCAATTAGCGGGAGGGAACGACAATGAGCAGTTCTTC.

The DNA for the CDR3 is TGTGCCAGCAGCGTAGGGAGCTTTGGGCAGGGGGCCTATGGCTACACCTTC. This gives the protein CASSVGSFGQGAYGYTF. V usage is TRBV9 and J usage is TRBJ1-2; TRBD1 matches at 8 bases. CDR3 size: 17 residues. Germline assignment: CDR1 SGDLS and CDR2 YYNGEE. With 0 bases clipped from V and 4 bases from J, the junction kept 11 bases outside the gene matches.

In DNA, the CDR3 is TGTGCCAGCAGCTTCAGGGGGCCCGGGGAGACCCAGTACTTC. Encoded protein: CASSFRGPGETQYF. The chain carries TRBV11-3 and TRBJ2-5; 8 bases agree with TRBD1. V dropped 3 bases and J dropped 5; count of bases not matched to a gene: 5. Germline V gene lookup returns CDR1 SGHNT and CDR2 YENEEA. CDR3 length equals 14 residues. The entire variable domain, with the rest obtained from reference TRBV11-3 and TRBJ2-5, is as follows: EAGVVQSPRYKIIEKKQPVAFWCNPISGHNTLYWYLQNLGQGPELLIRYENEEAVDDSQLPKDRFSAERLKGVDSTLKIQPAELGDSAVYLCASSFRGPGETQYFGPGTRLLVL.

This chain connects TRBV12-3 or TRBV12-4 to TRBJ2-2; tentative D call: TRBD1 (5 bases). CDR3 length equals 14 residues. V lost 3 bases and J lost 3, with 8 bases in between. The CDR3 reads CASSFSGYTGELFF. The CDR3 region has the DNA TGTGCCAGCAGTTTTTCAGGGTACACCGGGGAGCTGTTTTTT.

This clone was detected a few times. This chain's CDR3 is CASSGQGNYGYTF. The CDR3 DNA follows: TGTGCCAGCAGTGGACAGGGGAACTATGGCTACACCTTC. This sequence joins TRBV2 and TRBJ1-2, with TRBD1 identical over 8 bases. This CDR3 spans 13 amino acids. Per germline, CDR1 SNHLY and CDR2 FYNNEI. Trimming removed 4 bases from V and 2 bases from J; junction bases left unmatched: 0.

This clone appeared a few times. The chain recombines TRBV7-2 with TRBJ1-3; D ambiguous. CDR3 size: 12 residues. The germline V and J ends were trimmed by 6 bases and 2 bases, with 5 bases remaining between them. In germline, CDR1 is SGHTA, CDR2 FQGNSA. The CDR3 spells CASSSPGNTIYF. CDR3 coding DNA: TGTGCCAGCAGTTCCCCTGGAAACACCATATATTTT. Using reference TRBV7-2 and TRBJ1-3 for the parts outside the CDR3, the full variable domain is GAGVSQSPSNKVTEKGKDVELRCDPISGHTALYWYRQSLGQGLEFLIYFQGNSAPDKSGLPSDRFSAERTGGSVSTLTIQRTQQEDSAVYLCASSSPGNTIYFGEGSWLTVV.

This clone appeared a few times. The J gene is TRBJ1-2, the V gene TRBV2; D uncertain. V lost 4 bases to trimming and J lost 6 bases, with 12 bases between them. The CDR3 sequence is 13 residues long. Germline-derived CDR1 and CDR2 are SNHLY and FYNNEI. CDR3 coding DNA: TGTGCCAGCAGTGCAAAAGGAACCCATGGCTACACCTTC. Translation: CASSAKGTHGYTF.

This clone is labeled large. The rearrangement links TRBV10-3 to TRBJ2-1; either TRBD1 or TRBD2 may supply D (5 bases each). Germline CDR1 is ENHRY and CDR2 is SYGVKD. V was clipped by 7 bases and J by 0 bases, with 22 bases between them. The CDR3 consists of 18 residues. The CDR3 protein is CAINPGPGYSFSYNEQFF. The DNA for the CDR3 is TGTGCCATCAATCCGGGACCAGGGTACTCCTTCTCCTACAATGAGCAGTTCTTC.

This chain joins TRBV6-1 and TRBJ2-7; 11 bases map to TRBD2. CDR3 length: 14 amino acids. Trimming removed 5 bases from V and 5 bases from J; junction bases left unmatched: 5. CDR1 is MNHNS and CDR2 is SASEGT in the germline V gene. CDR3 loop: CASSRSGRANEQYF. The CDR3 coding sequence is TGTGCCAGCAGTCGTAGCGGGAGGGCCAACGAGCAGTACTTC.